The 32 T cell receptor beta chains below were found in one sample sequenced in a study of blood T cell repertoires in COVID-19. The protocol was immunoSEQ multiplex PCR, while the TCRdb copy is restricted to in-frame clones and leaves out a portion. The table has around 200,000 clones, 70% to 90% seen once. The specimen was peripheral blood. These receptors were obtained from a man in his 60s with acute or convalescent COVID-19.

The genes are TRBV29-1 and TRBJ2-7; 8 bases line up with TRBD1. Trimming cost V 3 bases and J 7 bases; bases outside gene matches: 5. This CDR3 is 12 amino acids long. Germline CDR1 and CDR2: SQVTM and ANQGSEA. CDR3 residues: CSVEGTGPEQYF. The DNA of the CDR3 is TGCAGCGTTGAGGGGACAGGTCCTGAGCAGTACTTC.

This clone was observed a single time. The sample holds other DNA sequences that translate to the same CDR3. The chain recombines TRBV2 with TRBJ1-5; 9 bases are a match to TRBD1. Germline CDR1 SNHLY, CDR2 FYNNEI. The J segment lost 2 bases and the V segment lost 6 bases, leaving 2 bases of the junction unmatched. The CDR3 extends over 14 amino acids. The CDR3 region is CASSDRGGNQPQHF. The CDR3 nucleotides are TGTGCCAGCAGCGACAGGGGGGGCAATCAGCCCCAGCATTTT.

The rearrangement links TRBV27 to TRBJ2-7, with 14 bases matching TRBD2. V gave up 4 bases and J gave up 0 bases; unmatched junction bases: 2. This CDR3 has 16 amino acids. CDR1 is MNHEY and CDR2 is SMNVEV in the germline V gene (reference sequence). For the CDR3, the DNA is TGTGCCAGCAGTTCCGGGACTAGCGGGAGCTCCTACGAGCAGTACTTC. This gives the protein CASSSGTSGSSYEQYF.

The V call is TRBV28, the J call TRBJ2-2, with TRBD1 as a possible D gene (5 bases). Germline loops: CDR1 MDHEN, CDR2 SYDVKM. CDR3 length equals 13 residues. V was shortened by 6 bases and J by 4 bases, with 9 bases between the two germline ends. The CDR3 DNA reads TGTGCCAGCAGAAGGACATCCACCGGGGAGCTGTTTTTT. Residues: CASRRTSTGELFF.

As regards this clone: Different DNA sequences within this sample yield the same CDR3. V is TRBV7-2 and J is TRBJ1-1; TRBD1 might be the D (6 bases). CDR1 SGHTA and CDR2 FQGNSA come from the germline V gene. The V end lost 5 bases, the J end lost 3 bases, and 13 bases lay between the germline ends. The CDR3 has 14 residues. CDR3 in amino acids: CASSPGGGYTEAFF. DNA for the CDR3: TGTGCCAGCAGCCCGGGGGGGGGCTACACTGAAGCTTTCTTT.

This chain links TRBV7-2 with TRBJ2-7; 9 nucleotides align to TRBD2. Germline CDR1 and CDR2: SGHTA and FQGNSA. This CDR3 contains 16 residues. With V trimmed by 4 bases and J by 3 bases, 10 bases remained unmatched. CDR3 loop: CASSSPYSGSHYEQYF. In DNA, the CDR3 is TGTGCCAGCAGCTCCCCATATAGCGGGAGCCACTACGAGCAGTACTTC.

This chain uses TRBV25-1 with TRBJ2-7; D is ambiguous. Per germline, CDR1 MGHDK and CDR2 SYGVNS. CDR3 length: 11 residues. V lost 4 bases, J lost 2 bases, and 3 bases lay in between. The CDR3 spells CASSATYEQYF. The CDR3 DNA reads TGTGCCAGCAGTGCCACCTACGAGCAGTACTTC.

The chain recombines TRBV2 with TRBJ2-7; D uncertain. The CDR3 consists of 13 residues. Per germline, CDR1 SNHLY and CDR2 FYNNEI. V was pared by 0 bases and J by 4 bases, with 7 bases between. This chain's CDR3 is CASSEAEVYEQYF. CDR3 DNA: TGTGCCAGCAGTGAAGCCGAGGTATACGAGCAGTACTTC.

V and J are TRBV3-1 (or the pseudogene TRBV3-2) and TRBJ2-2, with TRBD2 identical over 9 bases. The CDR3 is 18 residues long. V trimming: 5 bases; J trimming: 4 bases; junction bases outside the gene matches: 14. Germline V gives CDR1 LGHDT, CDR2 YNNKEL (reference sequence). CDR3 sequence (DNA): TGTGCCAGCAGCGTCTTTCGAGCGGGAGGTCTAAGCACCGGGGAGCTGTTTTTT. Amino acid sequence: CASSVFRAGGLSTGELFF.

The chain employs TRBV12-3 or TRBV12-4 and TRBJ2-7, with a weak D call TRBD2 (6 bases). Deletions cut 3 bases from V and 2 bases from J, with 8 bases between. The CDR3 runs to 13 residues. The DNA of the CDR3 is TGTGCCAGCAGTTTGCGGGAAGCCTACGAGCAGTACTTC. Translated: CASSLREAYEQYF.

The chain joins TRBV19 to TRBJ1-3; D is unclear. The CDR3 has 17 residues. The V end was cut by 8 bases, the J end by 1 base, with 21 bases between. Germline loops: CDR1 LNHDA, CDR2 SQIVND (reference sequence). For the CDR3, the DNA is TGTGCCAGTCGACCTGGACTCCGGATTTTGTCTGGAAACACCATATATTTT. Translation: CASRPGLRILSGNTIYF. Together with reference TRBV19 and TRBJ1-3, the CDR3 gives the full variable domain: DGGITQSPKYLFRKEGQNVTLSCEQNLNHDAMYWYRQDPGQGLRLIYYSQIVNDFQKGDIAEGYSVSREKKESFPLTVTSAQKNPTAFYLCASRPGLRILSGNTIYFGEGSWLTVV.

This chain uses TRBV30 with TRBJ1-2, with D perhaps TRBD1 (6 bases). The CDR3 extends over 17 amino acids. From germline, CDR1 is GTSNPN and CDR2 SVGIG (reference sequence). V lost 0 bases, J lost 5 bases, and 22 bases lay in between. CDR3 sequence: CAWSVALRVGAYYGYTF. CDR3 DNA: TGTGCCTGGAGTGTCGCCCTCCGGGTGGGGGCATATTATGGCTACACCTTC.

The rearrangement joins TRBV14 to TRBJ1-6; D gene ambiguous. Germline V CDR1 and CDR2: SGHDN, FVKESK. The CDR3 consists of 14 residues. The V gene lost 4 bases and the J gene lost 7 bases, with 11 bases spanning the gap. CDR3 region: CASSLIRLNSPLHF. The CDR3 nucleotides read TGTGCCAGCAGCCTGATCAGGTTGAATTCACCCCTCCACTTT.

V and J are TRBV10-3 and TRBJ1-3; weak D call: TRBD1 (6 bases). The CDR3 contains 13 residues. Germline CDR1 is ENHRY and CDR2 is SYGVKD. V lost 4 bases and J 4 bases, leaving 8 bases between the germline ends. The CDR3 loop is CAISGTEGNTIYF. CDR3 coding DNA: TGTGCCATCAGTGGGACAGAGGGAAACACCATATATTTT.

The genes are TRBV18 and TRBJ2-5; 8 nucleotides match TRBD1. CDR1 is KGHSH, CDR2 LQKENI, per germline. The CDR3 has 13 amino acids. V lost 3 bases to trimming and J lost 4 bases; unmatched junction nucleotides: 1. The CDR3 DNA follows: TGTGCCAGCTCACCGACAGGGGCAGAGACCCAGTACTTC. This encodes CASSPTGAETQYF. Together with reference TRBV18 and TRBJ2-5, the CDR3 gives the full variable domain: NAGVMQNPRHLVRRRGQEARLRCSPMKGHSHVYWYRQLPEEGLKFMVYLQKENIIDESGMPKERFSAEFPKEGPSILRIQQVVRGDSAAYFCASSPTGAETQYFGPGTRLLVL.

With respect to this clone: Other DNA sequences within the sample encode an identical CDR3. The chain links TRBV27 to TRBJ2-7, with TRBD2 identical over 15 bases. Germline CDR1 MNHEY, CDR2 SMNVEV (reference sequence). V lost 4 bases to trimming and J lost 6 bases; unmatched junction nucleotides: 1. The CDR3 loop spans 14 amino acids. CDR3 sequence: CASSSGLAGGEQYF. The CDR3 DNA reads TGTGCCAGCAGTTCGGGACTAGCGGGAGGCGAGCAGTACTTC.

The rearrangement links TRBV7-9 to TRBJ2-5; 8 bases align to TRBD1. Germline V gives CDR1 SEHNR, CDR2 FQNEAQ (reference sequence). This CDR3 has 15 amino acids. Losses at the gene ends were 3 bases for V and 1 base for J; bases not matched to a gene: 4. This CDR3 is CASSLRGTGQETQYF. CDR3 in DNA: TGTGCCAGCAGCTTGAGAGGGACAGGCCAAGAGACCCAGTACTTC.

This clone has a handful of counts. The chain combines TRBV18 with TRBJ2-2; 9 nucleotides align to TRBD2. After removal of 0 bases from V and 0 bases from J, the junction contained 2 bases not matched to a gene. Germline CDR1 KGHSH, CDR2 LQKENI. The CDR3 consists of 17 residues. CDR3 DNA: TGTGCCAGCTCACCACCTAGCGGGAGCGCGAACACCGGGGAGCTGTTTTTT. Translation: CASSPPSGSANTGELFF. The full variable domain, its missing parts supplied by reference TRBV18 and TRBJ2-2, is NAGVMQNPRHLVRRRGQEARLRCSPMKGHSHVYWYRQLPEEGLKFMVYLQKENIIDESGMPKERFSAEFPKEGPSILRIQQVVRGDSAAYFCASSPPSGSANTGELFFGEGSRLTVL.

V usage is TRBV5-4 and J usage is TRBJ2-3; 14 nucleotides agree with TRBD2. Germline CDR1 SGHNT, CDR2 YYREEE (reference sequence). The CDR3 sequence is 16 residues long. Losses at the gene ends were 3 bases for V and 1 base for J; bases not matched to a gene: 1. The CDR3 DNA follows: TGTGCCAGCAGCTCGGGACTAGCGGGAGGCACAGATACGCAGTATTTT. This codes for CASSSGLAGGTDTQYF.

This sequence joins TRBV20-1 and TRBJ2-5, with no clear D. Germline CDR1 DFQATT, CDR2 SNEGSKA (reference sequence). CDR3 size: 11 residues. The V end lost 4 bases, the J end lost 5 bases, and 8 bases lay between the germline ends. Here the CDR3 reads CSANLPETQYF. CDR3 nucleotide sequence: TGCAGTGCTAATCTCCCGGAGACCCAGTACTTC.

About this clone: Its ends do not fully match the called genes, so a read error is possible. The CDR3 protein is CASSFSGGPILF. The CDR3, as DNA: TGTGCCAGCAGCTTTTCGGGAGGGCCGATCCTTTTT. The chain combines TRBV5-5 with TRBJ2-2; TRBD2 agrees at 8 bases. The CDR3 is 12 amino acids. Germline lookup yields CDR1 SGHKS and CDR2 YYEKEE (reference sequence). Drawing the rest from reference TRBV5-5 and TRBJ2-2, the complete variable domain is DAGVTQSPTHLIKTRGQQVTLRCSPISGHKSVSWYQQVLGQGPQFIFQYYEKEERGRGNFPDRFSARQFPNYSSELNVNALLLGDSALYLCASSFSGGPILFGEGSRLTVL.

The chain couples TRBV5-1 to TRBJ2-2, with 8 bases aligning to TRBD1. This CDR3 contains 18 residues. The V gene end was trimmed by 0 bases and the J gene end by 4 bases; junction bases not matched to a gene: 11. Germline V gene lookup returns CDR1 SGHRS and CDR2 YFSETQ. CDR3 protein: CASSLGSGDRGFTGELFF. DNA for the CDR3: TGCGCCAGCAGCTTGGGGTCAGGCGACAGGGGTTTCACCGGGGAGCTGTTTTTT. The entire variable domain, with the rest obtained from reference TRBV5-1 and TRBJ2-2, is as follows: KAGVTQTPRYLIKTRGQQVTLSCSPISGHRSVSWYQQTPGQGLQFLFEYFSETQRNKGNFPGRFSGRQFSNSRSEMNVSTLELGDSALYLCASSLGSGDRGFTGELFFGEGSRLTVL.

The chain uses TRBV29-1 and TRBJ1-1, with TRBD1 matching over 7 bases. The CDR3 consists of 14 residues. CDR1 is SQVTM, CDR2 ANQGSEA, per germline. The CDR3 DNA is TGCACCACTCCGGGACAGACCAAAAGTTTTGAAGCTTTCTTT. Amino acid sequence: CTTPGQTKSFEAFF.

The chain is built from TRBV6-5 and TRBJ1-5; 7 bases are shared with TRBD1. This CDR3 is 15 amino acids long. Germline values: CDR1 MNHEY, CDR2 SVGAGI. Losses at the gene ends were 0 bases for V and 4 bases for J; bases not matched to a gene: 3. The CDR3 nucleotides read TGTGCCAGCAGTTACTCGGGACAGCCAAATCAGCCCCAGCATTTT. Its translation: CASSYSGQPNQPQHF.

To note about this clone: One junction end disagrees with the germline gene, perhaps due to a read error. This chain joins TRBV6-6 and TRBJ2-2, with 10 bases fitting TRBD1. The germline V gene encodes CDR1 MNHNY and CDR2 SVGAGI (reference sequence). The CDR3 loop spans 18 amino acids. CDR3 nucleotides: TGTGCCAGCAGTCTACAAATGACGGGACAGGGGAACCCCGGGGAGCTGTTTTTT. This encodes CASSLQMTGQGNPGELFF.

The V and J genes are TRBV18 and TRBJ2-7; TRBD1 might be the D (6 bases). V was trimmed by 0 bases and J by 3 bases, leaving 9 bases between them. The germline V gene encodes CDR1 KGHSH and CDR2 LQKENI. The CDR3 runs to 14 residues. The CDR3 loop reads CASSPPGQNYEQYF. CDR3 nucleotides: TGTGCCAGCTCACCACCGGGACAAAACTACGAGCAGTACTTC.

In this sample, this clone turned up once. V usage is TRBV18 and J usage is TRBJ2-7; D is undetermined. CDR3 size: 13 residues. Germline CDR1 KGHSH, CDR2 LQKENI. V was shortened by 3 bases and J by 5 bases, with 11 bases between the two germline ends. CDR3 sequence: CASSPPRSHEQYF. CDR3 sequence (DNA): TGTGCCAGCTCACCCCCGAGGTCTCACGAGCAGTACTTC.

The V call is TRBV2, the J call TRBJ1-2; TRBD1 agrees at 11 bases. The CDR3 is made up of 14 amino acids. Germline V CDR1 and CDR2: SNHLY, FYNNEI. Unmatched junction bases numbered 3, after V lost 7 bases and J lost 2 bases. CDR3: CASTGQGANYGYTF. The CDR3 DNA reads TGTGCCAGCACAGGACAGGGGGCGAACTATGGCTACACCTTC.

This chain connects TRBV27 to TRBJ1-5; D is perhaps TRBD1 (6 bases). The CDR3 length is 15 residues. V was trimmed by 6 bases and J by 4 bases, leaving 16 bases between them. Germline CDR1 MNHEY, CDR2 SMNVEV (reference sequence). The chain's CDR3 is CASRLGGRENQPQHF. CDR3 DNA sequence: TGTGCCAGCAGGTTGGGGGGGCGGGAGAATCAGCCCCAGCATTTT.

Written as DNA, the CDR3 is TGTGCCAGCACCCTCCGCGGGCCGTACACTCTCCCCGAAGACATTCAGTACTTC. Residues: CASTLRGPYTLPEDIQYF. The V call is TRBV28, the J call TRBJ2-4; possible D gene TRBD2, 5 bases. The CDR3 has 18 amino acids. CDR1 is MDHEN, CDR2 SYDVKM, per germline. The germline V and J ends were trimmed by 7 bases and 8 bases, with 30 bases remaining between them.

The chain joins TRBV14 to TRBJ2-1; a weak D match, TRBD2 (6 bases). The CDR3 totals 13 residues. The germline V gene has CDR1 SGHDN and CDR2 FVKESK. V was clipped by 4 bases and J by 9 bases, with 13 bases between them. CDR3 DNA: TGTGCCAGCAGCCCCGGACTATACGTTGAGCAGTTCTTC. Translated: CASSPGLYVEQFF.

This chain's CDR3 is CASSQDGTSGKSRNEQFF. Here the CDR3 DNA reads TGTGCCAGCAGCCAAGATGGGACTAGCGGGAAATCTAGGAATGAGCAGTTCTTC. The chain joins TRBV4-2 to TRBJ2-1, with TRBD2 identical over 13 bases. Germline CDR1 and CDR2: LGHNA and YNFKEQ. The CDR3 totals 18 residues. With V trimmed by 0 bases and J by 7 bases, 9 bases remained unmatched.